These 25 T cell receptor beta chains were sequenced from one sample in a study of T cell responses to AZD1222 COVID-19 vaccine. The method was immunoSEQ multiplex PCR; TCRdb's version includes in-frame clones alone and lacks a portion of them. Among over 120,000 clones listed, 80% to 95% were seen once. The input for sequencing was peripheral blood, taken on day 0 of AZD1222 vaccination. These TCRs come from an adult in good health.

The CDR3 protein is CASSPGGASGNTIYF. In DNA, the CDR3 is TGTGCCAGCAGCCCGGGGGGTGCCTCTGGAAACACCATATATTTT. The gene calls are TRBV3-1 (or the pseudogene TRBV3-2) and TRBJ1-3, with D perhaps matching TRBD1 (5 bases). This CDR3 has 15 residues. Germline V gene lookup returns CDR1 LGHDT and CDR2 YNNKEL (reference sequence). V was clipped by 4 bases and J by 0 bases, with 10 bases between them.

In nucleotides, the CDR3 is TGTGCCAGCAGCCGTAGACTAGCGGGGGCAGATACGCAGTATTTT. Translating gives CASSRRLAGADTQYF. The chain is built from TRBV3-1 (or the pseudogene TRBV3-2) and TRBJ2-3; TRBD2 aligns across 12 bases. V shed 4 bases, J shed 4 bases, and the junction held 3 bases outside the gene matches. CDR1 LGHDT and CDR2 YNNKEL come from the germline V gene (reference sequence). This CDR3 has 15 amino acids.

The CDR3 DNA is TGTGCCAGCAGTCCCAGGTGGAGTGGCGAGCAGTACTTC. Translated: CASSPRWSGEQYF. This chain uses TRBV27 with TRBJ2-7; no reliable D call. The CDR3 consists of 13 residues. Germline V gives CDR1 MNHEY, CDR2 SMNVEV (reference sequence). Between the trimmed V and J ends, which lost 5 bases and 6 bases, there was a span of 14 bases.

The chain is built from TRBV6-5 and TRBJ2-5; TRBD1 agrees at 7 bases. Per germline, CDR1 MNHEY and CDR2 SVGAGI. The V segment lost 3 bases and the J segment 2 bases; nucleotides outside the gene matches: 9. The CDR3 spans 16 residues. CDR3 bases: TGTGCCAGCAGTTATCGACAGGGAAGGGGGCAAGAGACCCAGTACTTC. This sequence encodes CASSYRQGRGQETQYF.

The rearrangement links TRBV24-1 to TRBJ1-4; D gene uncertain. Deletions cut 9 bases from V and 0 bases from J, with 16 bases between. The length of the CDR3 is 16 residues. Germline V gives CDR1 KGHDR, CDR2 SFDVKD. In nucleotides, the CDR3 is TGTGCCACCGCTAAAAGCGGGGATGCAACTAATGAAAAACTGTTTTTT. Protein sequence: CATAKSGDATNEKLFF.

The chain joins TRBV6-5 to TRBJ1-2; 11 nucleotides align to TRBD1. The CDR3 is 15 residues long. J gave up 4 bases and V 7 bases, and 8 bases lay outside the gene matches. Germline V gene sequence: CDR1 MNHEY, CDR2 SVGAGI. The CDR3 sequence is CASTLWTGGPYGYTF. The CDR3 region has the DNA TGTGCCAGCACCCTTTGGACAGGGGGCCCCTATGGCTACACCTTC.

The chain uses TRBV19 and TRBJ2-1, with TRBD2 matching over 9 bases. This CDR3 contains 14 residues. After removal of 10 bases from V and 3 bases from J, the junction contained 7 bases not matched to a gene. Germline V gene sequence: CDR1 LNHDA, CDR2 SQIVND (reference sequence). The chain's CDR3 is CANWGAGGYNEQFF. The CDR3 DNA sequence: TGTGCCAACTGGGGAGCGGGAGGCTACAATGAGCAGTTCTTC.

The chain joins TRBV28 to TRBJ1-6, with D tentatively TRBD1 (5 bases). V dropped 6 bases and J dropped 8 bases, with 14 bases sitting between them. The CDR3 covers 14 residues. Looked up from germline, CDR1 is MDHEN and CDR2 is SYDVKM. The CDR3 here is CASSPPGVYSPLHF. Here the CDR3 DNA reads TGTGCCAGCAGCCCACCGGGGGTCTATTCACCCCTCCACTTT.

This clone was observed a few times. The V and J genes are TRBV24-1 and TRBJ1-5; D may be TRBD1 (5 bases). The CDR3 has 14 residues. Trimming cost V 3 bases and J 8 bases, with 13 bases left between them. CDR1 and CDR2 from the germline V gene are KGHDR and SFDVKD. CDR3 DNA sequence: TGTGCCACCAGTGATGGGGACCCCTCGAAGCCCCAGCATTTT. Amino acid sequence: CATSDGDPSKPQHF.

The chain recombines TRBV6-4 with TRBJ1-6, with D hard to call. Trimming pared 5 bases from V and 13 bases from J, leaving 18 bases between. CDR3 length equals 14 residues. CDR1 and CDR2 from the germline V gene are MRHNA and SNTAGT. The CDR3 loop is CASSLRGRDTPLHF. The CDR3 region has the DNA TGTGCCAGCAGTCTCCGGGGTCGTGATACGCCCCTCCACTTT.

The chain carries TRBV3-1 (or the pseudogene TRBV3-2) and TRBJ1-1; D ambiguous. The ends were cut back, 0 bases at V and 6 bases at J, with 5 bases in the middle. There are 12 residues in the CDR3. Germline loops: CDR1 LGHDT, CDR2 YNNKEL (reference sequence). This CDR3 is CASSQDTAEAFF. Written as DNA, the CDR3 is TGTGCCAGCAGCCAAGACACAGCTGAAGCTTTCTTT.

J is TRBJ2-5 and V is TRBV5-4; D gene uncertain. CDR3 length: 13 amino acids. Germline loops: CDR1 SGHNT, CDR2 YYREEE (reference sequence). Trimming shortened V by 0 bases and J by 2 bases, and 5 bases separated the two germline ends. CDR3 residues: CASSLAAQETQYF. CDR3 DNA sequence: TGTGCCAGCAGCTTGGCGGCACAAGAGACCCAGTACTTC.

Here the CDR3 DNA reads TGTGCCAGCAGCTTAGCGAGCTCCTACAATGAGCAGTTCTTC. This translates into CASSLASSYNEQFF. The chain carries TRBV7-2 and TRBJ2-1; unclear D gene. The V gene's germline CDR1 is SGHTA and CDR2 FQGNSA. Trimming took off 0 bases at V and 0 bases at J, with 3 bases between the two ends. The CDR3 is made up of 14 amino acids.

The DNA for the CDR3 is TGTGCCAGCAGCTCGGGGGGGGCGGGAGGTTCCTACAATGAGCAGTTCTTC. Its translation is CASSSGGAGGSYNEQFF. V and J are TRBV5-4 and TRBJ2-1; 8 nucleotides agree with TRBD2. Germline CDR1 and CDR2: SGHNT and YYREEE (reference sequence). CDR3 length: 17 residues. Trimming removed 3 bases from V and 1 base from J; junction bases left unmatched: 9.

J is TRBJ2-5 and V is TRBV14; no clear D. This CDR3 contains 12 residues. Germline CDR1 reads SGHDN; CDR2 reads FVKESK. V was trimmed by 1 base and J by 11 bases, leaving 11 bases between them. CDR3 region: CASSQGRTVQYF. The CDR3 DNA sequence: TGTGCCAGCAGCCAAGGAAGGACGGTACAGTACTTC. The whole variable domain, remainder taken from reference TRBV14 and TRBJ2-5, is EAGVTQFPSHSVIEKGQTVTLRCDPISGHDNLYWYRRVMGKEIKFLLHFVKESKQDESGMPNNRFLAERTGGTYSTLKVQPAELEDSGVYFCASSQGRTVQYFGPGTRLLVL.

This clone turned up a few times. The chain employs TRBV5-1 and TRBJ2-7, with D unclear. Between the trimmed V and J ends, which lost 0 bases and 2 bases, there was a span of 9 bases. The CDR3 covers 14 residues. CDR1 SGHRS and CDR2 YFSETQ come from the germline V gene. CDR3 nucleotides: TGCGCCAGCAGCTTGGACGGGTTACCCTACGAGCAGTACTTC. This sequence encodes CASSLDGLPYEQYF.

This clone was seen once. The V gene is TRBV9, the J gene TRBJ2-1; 11 nucleotides agree with TRBD2. Germline V CDR1 and CDR2: SGDLS, YYNGEE. V shed 3 bases and J 9 bases; nucleotides not matched to a gene: 8. The length of the CDR3 is 15 residues. The CDR3: CASSAPTSGGLEQFF. CDR3 DNA sequence: TGTGCCAGCAGCGCCCCCACTAGCGGGGGTCTTGAGCAGTTCTTC.

The chain has TRBV14 and TRBJ2-7; 8 nucleotides line up with TRBD1. This CDR3 contains 15 residues. CDR1 SGHDN and CDR2 FVKESK come from the germline V gene. V trimming: 1 base; J trimming: 2 bases; junction bases outside the gene matches: 4. CDR3 protein: CASSQGTGLPYEQYF. The DNA of the CDR3 is TGTGCCAGCAGCCAAGGGACAGGGCTGCCCTACGAGCAGTACTTC.

The J gene is TRBJ2-7, the V gene TRBV28; tentative D call: TRBD1 (6 bases). CDR3 length: 15 residues. V gave up 6 bases and J gave up 1 base, with 16 bases separating them. Germline lookup yields CDR1 MDHEN and CDR2 SYDVKM. The CDR3 coding sequence is TGTGCCAGCAGACCCGGACAGTACTCTTCCTACGAGCAGTACTTC. Protein sequence: CASRPGQYSSYEQYF.

This chain uses TRBV2 with TRBJ1-5; D ambiguous. The CDR3 loop spans 13 amino acids. The germline V and J ends were trimmed by 7 bases and 5 bases, with 12 bases remaining between them. Germline-derived CDR1 and CDR2 are SNHLY and FYNNEI. CDR3 nucleotide sequence: TGTGCCAGCACGACGGGTAATCATCAGCCCCAGCATTTT. Translation: CASTTGNHQPQHF. Full variable domain (outside the CDR3, taken from reference TRBV2 and TRBJ1-5): EPEVTQTPSHQVTQMGQEVILRCVPISNHLYFYWYRQILGQKVEFLVSFYNNEISEKSEIFDDQFSVERPDGSNFTLKIRSTKLEDSAMYFCASTTGNHQPQHFGDGTRLSIL.

The chain combines TRBV21-1 with TRBJ2-7. TRBV21-1 is annotated as a pseudogene. The CDR3 consists of 16 residues. The CDR3 DNA reads as TGTGCCAGCAGCAAAGATATCGGCAGGAGCTCCTACGAGCAGTACTTC. It encodes CASSKDIGRSSYEQYF.

The chain carries TRBV28 and TRBJ2-3; the D gene is possibly TRBD1 (5 bases). Germline CDR1 is MDHEN and CDR2 is SYDVKM. V was trimmed by 6 bases and J by 9 bases, leaving 13 bases between them. The CDR3 consists of 12 residues. CDR3 loop: CASRTLRGTQYF. DNA for the CDR3: TGTGCCAGCAGGACTCTAAGGGGAACGCAGTATTTT.

The chain has TRBV9 and TRBJ1-5; possibly TRBD1 for D (5 bases). The CDR3 is made up of 13 amino acids. V was trimmed by 5 bases and J by 7 bases, leaving 13 bases between them. Germline lookup yields CDR1 SGDLS and CDR2 YYNGEE. The DNA of the CDR3 is TGTGCCAGCAGTGCAGGGAATAACCAGCCCCAGCATTTT. It translates to CASSAGNNQPQHF.

The genes are TRBV10-2 and TRBJ1-3; 8 nucleotides agree with TRBD1. V gave up 5 bases and J gave up 8 bases; unmatched junction bases: 8. The CDR3 totals 14 residues. Germline values: CDR1 WSHSY, CDR2 SAAADI. CDR3 residues: CASSLQGARDTIYF. The CDR3 DNA reads TGCGCCAGCAGTCTGCAGGGGGCCAGGGACACCATATATTTT.

The rearrangement uses TRBV29-1 and TRBJ2-7; 10 bases agree with TRBD1. The V gene's germline CDR1 is SQVTM and CDR2 ANQGSEA. V lost 2 bases, J lost 6 bases, and 7 bases stayed unmatched. The CDR3 is made up of 14 amino acids. The CDR3 nucleotides read TGCAGCGTTGAACAAGGGGACAGGGGCCTCGAGCAGTACTTC. Translating gives CSVEQGDRGLEQYF.